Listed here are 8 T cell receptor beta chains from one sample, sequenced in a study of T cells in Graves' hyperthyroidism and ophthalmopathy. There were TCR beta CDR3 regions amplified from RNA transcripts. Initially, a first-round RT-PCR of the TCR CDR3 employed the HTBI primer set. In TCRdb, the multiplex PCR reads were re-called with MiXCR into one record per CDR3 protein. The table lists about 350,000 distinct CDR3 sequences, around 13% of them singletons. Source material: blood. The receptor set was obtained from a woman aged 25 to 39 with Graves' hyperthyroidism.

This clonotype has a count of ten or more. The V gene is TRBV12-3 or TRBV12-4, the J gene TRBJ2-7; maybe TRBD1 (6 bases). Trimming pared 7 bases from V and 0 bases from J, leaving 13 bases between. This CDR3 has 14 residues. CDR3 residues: CASKPTGSSYEQYF. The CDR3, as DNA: TGTGCCAGCAAGCCTACAGGGAGCTCCTACGAGCAGTACTTC.

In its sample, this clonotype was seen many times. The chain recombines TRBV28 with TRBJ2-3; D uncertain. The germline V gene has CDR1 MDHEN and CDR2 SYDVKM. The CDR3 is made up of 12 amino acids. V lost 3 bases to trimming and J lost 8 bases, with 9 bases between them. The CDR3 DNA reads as TGTGCCAGCAGTTTGTCGACGGGTACGCAGTATTTT. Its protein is CASSLSTGTQYF.

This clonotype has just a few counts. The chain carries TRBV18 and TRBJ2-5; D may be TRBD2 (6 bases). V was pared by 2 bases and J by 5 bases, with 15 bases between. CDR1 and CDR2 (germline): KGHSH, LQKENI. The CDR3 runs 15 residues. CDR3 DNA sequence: TGTGCCAGCTCACCAGGTAGCGGATCTTTGGAGACCCAGTACTTC. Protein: CASSPGSGSLETQYF.

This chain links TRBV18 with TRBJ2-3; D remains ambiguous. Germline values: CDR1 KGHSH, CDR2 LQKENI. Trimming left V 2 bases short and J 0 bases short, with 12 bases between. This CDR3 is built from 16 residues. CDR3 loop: CASSPNSPSSTDTQYF. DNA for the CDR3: TGTGCCAGCTCACCAAACTCCCCGAGTAGCACAGATACGCAGTATTTT.

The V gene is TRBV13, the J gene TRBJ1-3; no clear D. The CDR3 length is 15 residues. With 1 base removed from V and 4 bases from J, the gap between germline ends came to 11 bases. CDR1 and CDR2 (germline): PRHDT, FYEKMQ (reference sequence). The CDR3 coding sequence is TGTGCCAGCAGCTTAGTTTCGGGGAAAGGAAACACCATATATTTT. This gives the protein CASSLVSGKGNTIYF.

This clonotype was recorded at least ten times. The CDR3 reads CASSLTRGETQYF. The CDR3 nucleotides read TGTGCCAGCAGCTTAACGAGAGGAGAGACCCAGTACTTC. The chain links TRBV11-2 to TRBJ2-5, with unresolved D. V was pared by 2 bases and J by 4 bases, with 8 bases between. Germline CDR1 and CDR2: SGHAT and FQNNGV. There are 13 residues in the CDR3.

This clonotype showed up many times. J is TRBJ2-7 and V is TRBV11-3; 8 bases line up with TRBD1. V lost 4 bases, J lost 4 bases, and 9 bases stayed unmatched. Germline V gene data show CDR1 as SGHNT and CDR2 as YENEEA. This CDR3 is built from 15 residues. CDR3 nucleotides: TGTGCCAGCAGCTCTACAGGGGGAAGAGAATACGAGCAGTACTTC. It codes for CASSSTGGREYEQYF.

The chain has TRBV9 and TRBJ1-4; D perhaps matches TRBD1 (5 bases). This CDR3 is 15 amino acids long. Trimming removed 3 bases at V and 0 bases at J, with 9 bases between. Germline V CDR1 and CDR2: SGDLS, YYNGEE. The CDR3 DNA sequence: TGTGCCAGCAGCGCCGGGGGTGCAACTAATGAAAAACTGTTTTTT. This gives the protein CASSAGGATNEKLFF.